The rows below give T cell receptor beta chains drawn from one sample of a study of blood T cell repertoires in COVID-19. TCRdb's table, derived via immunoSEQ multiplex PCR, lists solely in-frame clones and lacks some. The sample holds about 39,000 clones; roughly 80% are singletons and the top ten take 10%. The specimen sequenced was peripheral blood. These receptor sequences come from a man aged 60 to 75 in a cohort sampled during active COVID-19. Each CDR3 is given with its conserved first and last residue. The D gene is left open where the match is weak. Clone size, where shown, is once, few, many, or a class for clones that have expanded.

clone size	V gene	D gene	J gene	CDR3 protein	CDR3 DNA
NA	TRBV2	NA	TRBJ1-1	CASSNSGGITEAFF	TGTGCCAGCAGTAACTCGGGGGGAATCACTGAAGCTTTCTTT
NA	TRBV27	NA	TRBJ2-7	CASNAGDRNEQYF	TGTGCCAGCAACGCGGGCGACAGGAACGAGCAGTACTTC
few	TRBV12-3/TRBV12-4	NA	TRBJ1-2	CASSEGTVGYTF	TGTGCCAGCAGTGAAGGAACAGTTGGCTACACCTTC
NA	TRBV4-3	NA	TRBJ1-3	CASSQGAGTDTIYF	TGCGCCAGCAGCCAAGGAGCGGGGACGGACACCATATATTTT
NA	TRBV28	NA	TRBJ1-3	CASSLYVGTDGNTIYF	TGTGCCAGCAGTTTATACGTGGGTACAGATGGAAACACCATATATTTT
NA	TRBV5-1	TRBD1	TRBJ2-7	CASSLSTGELYEQYF	TGCGCCAGCAGCTTATCAACAGGGGAGTTGTACGAGCAGTACTTC
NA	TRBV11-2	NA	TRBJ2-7	CASSLVVGQGHEQYF	TGTGCCAGCAGCTTAGTCGTCGGGCAGGGCCACGAGCAGTACTTC
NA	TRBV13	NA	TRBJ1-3	CASSKRTTGPNTIYF	TGTGCCAGCAGCAAGAGGACAACCGGGCCAAACACCATATATTTT
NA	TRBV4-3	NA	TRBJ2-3	CASSPTAYTDTQYF	TGCGCCAGCAGCCCCACAGCATACACAGATACGCAGTATTTT
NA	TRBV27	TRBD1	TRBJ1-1	CASRANRDRILNTEAFF	TGTGCCAGCAGAGCTAACCGGGACAGAATATTGAACACTGAAGCTTTCTTT
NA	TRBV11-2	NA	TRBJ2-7	CASSLGGSGYEQYF	TGTGCCAGCAGCTTAGGGGGTAGCGGCTACGAGCAGTACTTC
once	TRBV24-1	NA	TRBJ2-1	CATSDGRGFTYNEQFF	TGTGCCACCAGTGATGGGCGGGGTTTTACCTACAATGAGCAGTTCTTC
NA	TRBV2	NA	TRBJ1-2	CASTQAYGYTF	TGTGCCAGCACCCAGGCCTATGGCTACACCTTC
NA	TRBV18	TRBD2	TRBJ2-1	CASSPSPSGRGNEQFF	TGTGCCAGCTCACCCAGCCCTAGCGGGAGAGGGAATGAGCAGTTCTTC
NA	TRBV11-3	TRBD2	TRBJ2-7	CASSQTFSGPPYEQYF	TGTGCCAGCAGCCAGACCTTTAGCGGGCCTCCCTACGAGCAGTACTTC
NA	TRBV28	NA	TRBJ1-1	CASSLPGDTEAFF	TGTGCCAGCAGTTTACCGGGGGACACTGAAGCTTTCTTT
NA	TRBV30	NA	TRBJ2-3	CAWSRGTTSDAQPDTQYF	TGTGCCTGGAGTAGAGGAACTACTTCCGATGCCCAGCCAGATACGCAGTATTTT
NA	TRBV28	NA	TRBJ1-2	CASSKTAVTIYGYTF	TGTGCCAGCAGCAAGACAGCCGTCACTATATATGGCTACACCTTC
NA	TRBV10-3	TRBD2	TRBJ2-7	CAIRRGVQVYEQYF	TGTGCCATCAGGCGGGGGGTACAGGTCTACGAGCAGTACTTC
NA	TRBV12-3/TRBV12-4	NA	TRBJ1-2	CASSPDNLYGYTF	TGTGCCAGCAGCCCCGACAACCTGTATGGCTACACCTTC
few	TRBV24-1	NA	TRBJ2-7	CATSGQGSYEQYF	TGTGCCACCAGTGGGCAGGGCTCCTACGAGCAGTACTTC
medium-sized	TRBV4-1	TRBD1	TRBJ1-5	CASSPLGQGGGQPQHF	TGCGCCAGCAGCCCCTTGGGACAGGGAGGGGGCCAGCCCCAGCATTTT
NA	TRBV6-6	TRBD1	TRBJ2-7	CASSRRPGTGGYEQYF	TGTGCCAGCAGCCGAAGACCCGGGACAGGGGGCTACGAGCAGTACTTC
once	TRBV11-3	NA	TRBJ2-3	CASSLGGDTRYF	TGTGCCAGCAGCTTAGGCGGCGATACGCGGTATTTT
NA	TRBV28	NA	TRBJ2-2	CASSLGGAISSGELFF	TGTGCCAGCAGTTTAGGGGGGGCTATCTCTTCCGGGGAGCTGTTTTTT
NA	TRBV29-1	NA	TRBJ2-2	CSVQGRAGELFF	TGCAGCGTCCAGGGGCGGGCCGGGGAGCTGTTTTTT
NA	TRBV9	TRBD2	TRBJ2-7	CASSVAGGTYEQYF	TGTGCCAGCAGCGTAGCCGGGGGGACCTACGAGCAGTACTTC